The T cell receptor beta chain described here comes from a study of regulatory T cells in long-lasting Graves disease. Time point indicated: newly diagnosed GD, antithyroid drugs for less than 3 months. The TCR library was made from RNA that had been extracted from PBMCs in TRIzol. CDR3 length: 13 residues. V lost 2 bases to trimming and J lost 9 bases, with 11 bases between them. From germline, CDR1 is SGHTA and CDR2 FQGTGA. Arm-PCR of CDR3 regions and iRepertoire HTBI primers were the basis on which TCR beta libraries were built. A single record per CDR3 protein comes from TCRdb applying MiXCR to the multiplex PCR reads. Of about 440,000 distinct CDR3 sequences listed, about a sixth were seen once; the top ten hold about 25%. Study-wide points: Those with persistent disease had in common more public clonotypes (around 2,700) than new patients (approximately 970).

This clonotype has a handful of counts. As yet, its antigen is unknown. These same data were also listed under a study on T cells in Graves' hyperthyroidism and ophthalmopathy.

The receptor was derived from a woman under 30 with Graves disease. V gene TRBV7-3 combines with J gene TRBJ1-3; the D gene is possibly TRBD1 (5 bases). This specimen was peripheral blood mononuclear cells (PBMCs), taken at new diagnosis, from a patient treated with antithyroid drugs. CDR3 nucleotides: TGTGCCAGCAGCTTATGGGACGGTGGCACCATATATTTT. The encoded protein is CASSLWDGGTIYF.